This T cell receptor (beta chain) was recovered during a study of cytomegalovirus exposure and HLA in healthy donors. Study information: The roughly 120 validation repertoires matched the 500 to 750 first-cohort repertoires in platform, a later analysis reported. Findings and limits, study-wide: A later analysis found first-cohort TCR clusters tended to co-occur in the 90 to 150 validation repertoires. The study labeled around 160 TCR beta chains cytomegalovirus-associated.

Note on this clone: What it binds is unknown.

V gave up 6 bases and J gave up 2 bases, with 15 bases separating them. Germline loops: CDR1 LNHDA, CDR2 SQIVND (reference sequence). There are 15 residues in the CDR3. Profiled with immunoSEQ multiplex PCR; TCRdb holds only in-frame clones, not every one. The sample carries about 110,000 clones, 70% to 90% recorded once. The sequencing input was PBMCs. The source is a woman aged 25 to 45 in good health and CMV-seropositive. V usage is TRBV19 and J usage is TRBJ2-3; D is possibly TRBD2 (6 bases). The CDR3 here is CASSKGLKNTDTQYF. The CDR3, as DNA: TGTGCCAGTAGCAAAGGACTAAAAAACACAGATACGCAGTATTTT. Using reference TRBV19 and TRBJ2-3 for the parts outside the CDR3, the full variable domain is DGGITQSPKYLFRKEGQNVTLSCEQNLNHDAMYWYRQDPGQGLRLIYYSQIVNDFQKGDIAEGYSVSREKKESFPLTVTSAQKNPTAFYLCASSKGLKNTDTQYFGPGTRLTVL.